Sequencing of this T cell receptor beta chain was carried out in a study of blood T cell repertoires in COVID-19 (dated by TCRdb to the early 2020s). In the study overall: Samples from collaborators originated in the United States, Italy and Spain and spanned both the acute and convalescent phases of COVID-19. The material from the prospective study consisted of cDNA or gDNA derived from T cells, B-cell-depleted T cells, or PBMCs. Deeply sampled blood TCRbeta repertoires from subjects exposed to, actively infected with, or recovered from COVID-19 were included in the dataset. The repertoires were made available in a free public database intended to serve as a resource for research on the immune response to SARS-CoV-2. Samples came from the ongoing ImmuneRACE study (first 160 participants) plus 1,254 subjects from 6 global collaborators. Nearly every sample came with metadata listing a de-identified subject ID, COVID-19 status, age in years and sex. Where available, HLA class I and class II types were taken from metadata supplied by the sample provider and were not determined by assay-based typing. Study-wide findings and limitations: How much clinical and demographic metadata was included differed by source and by participant, and the metadata was provided uncurated.

V and J lose 4 bases and 6 bases, and a span of 16 bases separates them. Including cysteine and phenylalanine, the CDR3 has 16 amino acids. Only the CDR3 region is kept as DNA, spanning 48 bases read in frame from base 1. Looking up the germline V gene yields CDR1 MGHRA and CDR2 YSYEKL. Comments on this clone: No antigen is known for it. No much larger clonotype is one base removed from it; base qualities were not supplied.

Enrolling through a virtual design, the prospective study's participants ranged in age from roughly 18 to 100 years and lived across some 22 United States geographic areas. Cohort assignment in the prospective study relied on participant-reported clinical history from a screening survey and a study questionnaire. A participant counted as exposed if, within 2 weeks of entering the study, that participant had been in contact with someone who had a PCR-confirmed or clinician-diagnosed COVID-19 case. Each participant in the prospective study had whole blood, serum and a nasopharyngeal or oropharyngeal swab collected by mobile phlebotomists. Additional blood draws and questionnaires over an approximately 2-month period could optionally be provided by prospective study participants. Blood samples from the prospective study were shipped frozen or at room temperature prior to DNA extraction. TCRbeta CDR3 regions were amplified from genomic DNA using the immunoSEQ Assay, a bias-controlled multiplex PCR. For the original study's pipeline: Nucleated cell counts per sample were estimated from amplification of reference gene primers within the assay. To quantify the absolute abundance of each unique TCRbeta CDR3 rearrangement, sequence reads were collapsed and filtered. For each sample, productive Simpson clonality was calculated as the square root of Simpson's diversity index over productive rearrangements. Not all clones reach the TCRdb copy of this immuneACCESS table, which keeps in-frame sequences only. Checked studies attribute under half of the gap to unresolved V genes and leave the rest unexplained. That table gives V, J and clone size, and the DNA gave D and trimming. Recorded for this sample are around 400,000 clones; roughly 92% of them occurred a single time. The top ten hold over 0.7% of the sample.

This clonotype was sampled from a woman between 40 and 50 years old who had been exposed to COVID-19. Source material: PBMCs or T cells enriched from blood (not recorded which). The V and J genes are TRBV4-1 and TRBJ1-6; the best D guess is TRBD1, with 5 bases matching. The CDR3 sequence is CASSPDITGPNSPLHF. Here is the DNA: TGCGCCAGCAGCCCAGACATCACAGGCCCTAATTCACCCCTCCACTTT.